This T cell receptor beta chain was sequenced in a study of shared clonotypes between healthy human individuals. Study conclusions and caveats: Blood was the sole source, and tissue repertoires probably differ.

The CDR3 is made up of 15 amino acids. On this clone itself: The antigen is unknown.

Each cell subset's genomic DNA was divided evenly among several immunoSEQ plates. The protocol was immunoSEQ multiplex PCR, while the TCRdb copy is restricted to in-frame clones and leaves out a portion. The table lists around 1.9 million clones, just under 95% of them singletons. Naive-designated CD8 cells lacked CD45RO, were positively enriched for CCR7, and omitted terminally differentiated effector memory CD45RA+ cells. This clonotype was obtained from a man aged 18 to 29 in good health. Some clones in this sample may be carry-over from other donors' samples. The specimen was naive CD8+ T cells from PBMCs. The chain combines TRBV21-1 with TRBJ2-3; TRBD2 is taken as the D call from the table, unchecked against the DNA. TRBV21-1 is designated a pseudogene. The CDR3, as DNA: TGTGCCAGCCCCCCTCGGGTTATCGGAACAGATACGCAGTATTTT. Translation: CASPPRVIGTDTQYF.